The source of this T cell receptor beta chain is a study of regulatory T cells in long-lasting Graves disease. Sequencing libraries for TCR beta were prepared with iRepertoire HTBI primers and Arm-PCR of CDR3 regions. MiXCR, applied by TCRdb to the multiplex PCR reads, yields one record per CDR3 protein. The data show 350,000 to 500,000 distinct CDR3 sequences, 21% seen once. This sample's time point: persistent/refractory GD, antithyroid drugs over 5 years with positive TRAb. Isolated PBMC RNA provided the starting material for the TCR library. V lost 7 bases to trimming and J lost 2 bases, with 20 bases between them. Germline assignment: CDR1 KGHDR and CDR2 SFDVKD. The CDR3 contains 17 residues.

The chain links TRBV24-1 to TRBJ2-1; D uncertain. The receptor comes from a female donor with Graves disease. Sequenced here: peripheral blood mononuclear cells (PBMCs), sampled when the disease was refractory, from a patient treated with antithyroid drugs. The CDR3 bases are TGTGCCACCAGCAACAAATATACAGTAGAGGCCTACAATGAGCAGTTCTTC. Protein product: CATSNKYTVEAYNEQFF.